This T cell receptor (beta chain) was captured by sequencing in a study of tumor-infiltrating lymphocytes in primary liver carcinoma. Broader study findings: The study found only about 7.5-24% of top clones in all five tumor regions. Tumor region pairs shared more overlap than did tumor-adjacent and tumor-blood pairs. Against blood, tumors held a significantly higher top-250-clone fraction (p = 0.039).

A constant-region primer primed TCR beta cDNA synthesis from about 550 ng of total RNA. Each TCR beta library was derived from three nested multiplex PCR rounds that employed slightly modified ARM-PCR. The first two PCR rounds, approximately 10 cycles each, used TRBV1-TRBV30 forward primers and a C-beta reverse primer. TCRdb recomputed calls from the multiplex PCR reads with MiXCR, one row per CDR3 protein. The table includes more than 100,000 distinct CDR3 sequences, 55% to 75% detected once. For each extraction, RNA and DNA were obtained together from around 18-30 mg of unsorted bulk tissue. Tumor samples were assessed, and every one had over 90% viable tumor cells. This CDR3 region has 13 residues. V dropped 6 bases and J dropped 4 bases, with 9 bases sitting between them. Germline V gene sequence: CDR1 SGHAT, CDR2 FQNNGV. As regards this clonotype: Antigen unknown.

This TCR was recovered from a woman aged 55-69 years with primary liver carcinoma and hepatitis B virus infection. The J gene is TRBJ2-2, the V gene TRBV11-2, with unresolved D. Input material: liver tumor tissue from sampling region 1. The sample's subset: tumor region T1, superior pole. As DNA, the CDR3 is TGTGCCAGCAGTCCGCTAATCACCGGGGAGCTGTTTTTT. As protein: CASSPLITGELFF. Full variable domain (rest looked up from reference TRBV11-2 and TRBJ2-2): EAGVAQSPRYKIIEKRQSVAFWCNPISGHATLYWYQQILGQGPKLLIQFQNNGVVDDSQLPKDRFSAERLKGVDSTLKIQPAKLEDSAVYLCASSPLITGELFFGEGSRLTVL.